Each of the 13 T cell receptor beta chains below was sequenced from the same sample in a study of T cell responses to AZD1222 COVID-19 vaccine. TCRdb's copy holds only in-frame clones and misses some; the assay was immunoSEQ multiplex PCR. Among some 64,000 clones, around 83% were seen once, and the ten largest hold around 6.6%. The specimen was peripheral blood, collected on day 0 of AZD1222 vaccination. The receptor set was obtained from an adult in good health.

The CDR3 loop reads CAWSLQGNYGYTF. Here the CDR3 DNA reads TGTGCCTGGAGTCTACAGGGGAACTATGGCTACACCTTC. The chain is built from TRBV30 and TRBJ1-2, with 7 bases that match TRBD1. CDR1 GTSNPN and CDR2 SVGIG come from the germline V gene (reference sequence). This CDR3 has 13 amino acids. V shed 2 bases, J shed 2 bases, and the junction held 2 bases outside the gene matches.

The chain links TRBV5-6 to TRBJ2-3, with unresolved D. This CDR3 comprises 11 residues. V lost 0 bases to trimming and J lost 5 bases, with 1 base between them. Germline V gene data show CDR1 as SGHDT and CDR2 as YYEEEE. The CDR3 here is CASSLEDTQYF. The DNA of the CDR3 is TGTGCCAGCAGCTTGGAAGATACGCAGTATTTT.

This clone has only a few counts. This chain connects TRBV18 to TRBJ2-3; 9 nucleotides align to TRBD2. Trimming took 3 bases from V and 0 from J; bases not matched to a gene: 1. This CDR3 region has 15 residues. Germline CDR1 and CDR2: KGHSH and LQKENI. CDR3 in DNA: TGTGCCAGCTCACCCCTAGCGGGGAGCACAGATACGCAGTATTTT. Amino acids: CASSPLAGSTDTQYF.

Regarding this clone: Other DNA sequences within the sample encode an identical CDR3. The chain couples TRBV14 to TRBJ1-2, with D unresolved. Deletions cut 1 base from V and 0 bases from J, with 3 bases between. This CDR3 is built from 13 residues. CDR1 is SGHDN, CDR2 FVKESK, per germline. The CDR3 nucleotides read TGTGCCAGCAGCCAAGGAGCTAACTATGGCTACACCTTC. Amino acids: CASSQGANYGYTF.

This clone was counted a single time. The chain carries TRBV7-2 and TRBJ2-7; the D call may be TRBD1 or TRBD2 (5 bases each). The CDR3 is 14 residues long. Germline V gene lookup returns CDR1 SGHTA and CDR2 FQGNSA. V was shortened by 5 bases and J by 5 bases, with 16 bases between the two germline ends. The CDR3 region has the DNA TGTGCCAGCAGCCCGCCCGGGGCTCGGAACGAGCAGTACTTC. This encodes CASSPPGARNEQYF.

The rearrangement uses TRBV7-9 and TRBJ1-1; tentatively, D is TRBD1 (6 bases). V was pared by 1 base and J by 1 base, with 10 bases between. This CDR3 is built from 15 residues. CDR1 and CDR2 (germline): SEHNR, FQNEAQ (reference sequence). CDR3 in amino acids: CASSLVGTRNTEAFF. The CDR3 bases are TGTGCCAGCAGCTTAGTCGGGACAAGGAACACTGAAGCTTTCTTT. The full variable domain, its missing parts supplied by reference TRBV7-9 and TRBJ1-1, is DTGVSQNPRHKITKRGQNVTFRCDPISEHNRLYWYRQTLGQGPEFLTYFQNEAQLEKSRLLSDRFSAERPKGSFSTLEIQRTEQGDSAMYLCASSLVGTRNTEAFFGQGTRLTVV.

A remark on this clone: A read error may account for a junction end that differs from germline. The chain recombines TRBV2 with TRBJ1-4; D is undetermined. The CDR3 sequence is 16 residues long. Germline CDR1 reads SNHLY; CDR2 reads FYNNEI. Written as DNA, the CDR3 is TGTGCCAGCACGGAAGCCCCTGCTGAAACTACTGAAAAACTGTTTTTT. Its translation is CASTEAPAETTEKLFF.

This clone turned up a few times. V gene TRBV27 combines with J gene TRBJ2-7; 7 positions agree with TRBD1. This CDR3 is built from 14 residues. Germline V gene sequence: CDR1 MNHEY, CDR2 SMNVEV (reference sequence). V shed 5 bases and J 3 bases; nucleotides not matched to a gene: 7. The CDR3 coding sequence is TGTGCCAGCAGTCCGACGGGACAGTTCTACGAGCAGTACTTC. Protein product: CASSPTGQFYEQYF.

This clone was counted a few times. The chain carries TRBV2 and TRBJ2-2; D may correspond to TRBD1 or TRBD2 (5 bases each). The germline V gene has CDR1 SNHLY and CDR2 FYNNEI. Trimming pared 5 bases from V and 6 bases from J, leaving 16 bases between. CDR3 length equals 15 residues. CDR3 sequence (DNA): TGTGCCAGCAGTTTGGGAGACAGAAGGGCCGGGGAGCTGTTTTTT. Amino acid sequence: CASSLGDRRAGELFF.

The chain combines TRBV5-1 with TRBJ2-7, with unresolved D. The CDR3 is 11 residues long. Deletions cut 2 bases from V and 7 bases from J, with 7 bases between. Germline-derived CDR1 and CDR2 are SGHRS and YFSETQ. The CDR3 here is CASSLMEEQYF. The CDR3 DNA reads as TGCGCCAGCAGCTTAATGGAGGAGCAGTACTTC. Full variable domain (outside the CDR3, taken from reference TRBV5-1 and TRBJ2-7): KAGVTQTPRYLIKTRGQQVTLSCSPISGHRSVSWYQQTPGQGLQFLFEYFSETQRNKGNFPGRFSGRQFSNSRSEMNVSTLELGDSALYLCASSLMEEQYFGPGTRLTVT.

This clone was found many times. The chain carries TRBV6-4 and TRBJ2-5; 14 positions agree with TRBD2. The CDR3 contains 17 residues. Per the germline V gene, CDR1 is MRHNA and CDR2 is SNTAGT. V lost 8 bases and J lost 0; bases outside the gene matches: 8. CDR3 in amino acids: CASGLRGLAGDQETQYF. In DNA, the CDR3 is TGTGCCAGCGGGCTAAGGGGACTAGCGGGGGACCAAGAGACCCAGTACTTC.

The chain uses TRBV5-1 and TRBJ2-2; D is perhaps TRBD2 (5 bases). Trimming shortened V by 7 bases and J by 5 bases, and 12 bases separated the two germline ends. The CDR3 has 13 residues. Germline loops: CDR1 SGHRS, CDR2 YFSETQ. Written as DNA, the CDR3 is TGCGCCAGCCTAGCAACAATGACCGGGGAGCTGTTTTTT. Protein sequence: CASLATMTGELFF.

The chain combines TRBV14 with TRBJ1-1; D remains ambiguous. Germline V gives CDR1 SGHDN, CDR2 FVKESK. The germline V and J ends were trimmed by 0 bases and 4 bases, with 6 bases remaining between them. The CDR3 is 13 amino acids. This chain's CDR3 is CASSQDWVTEAFF. DNA for the CDR3: TGTGCCAGCAGCCAAGATTGGGTCACTGAAGCTTTCTTT.